This TCR beta chain was captured by sequencing in a study of T cell responses to AZD1222 COVID-19 vaccine (dated by TCRdb to the early 2020s). Turning to the overall study: A total of about 230 trial participants underwent TCR sequencing, of whom some 210 received two doses of AZD1222 and about 25 received two doses of the MenACWY control vaccine. Enrollment into the trials was organized by age into subgroups of 18-55, 56-69 and 70-plus years, and those subgroups contained roughly 160, 29 and 62 TCR-sequenced participants, respectively. The paper's findings and limits, for the study overall: Most participants were white British and females outnumbered males, and the authors suggested that clonal diversity may have been underestimated. Conclusions about previously exposed vaccinees were limited because only six AZD1222 recipients were SARS-CoV-2 seropositive at baseline. Because no day 14 peak-response samples were available, repertoires were characterized only after the peak T cell response. Epitopes outside the regions mutated in the B.1.351 and B.1.1.7 variants were reportedly recognized by nearly half of the unique spike-specific TCRs. After two AZD1222 doses, spike-specific TCR breadth and depth were significantly higher than at day 0 and than in MenACWY recipients. The vaccine-associated CD4 TCRs covered the entire spike protein, and the dominant responses fell in regions 160-218 and 743-854. In the small 56-69-year group, the increase in depth fell short of significance, most likely because of low power.

The sample's time point label, in plain terms: about 28 days (+/-7) after the second vaccine dose. AZD1222 recipients given second doses at about 4 weeks or at about 12 weeks were pooled, since spike-specific TCR depth and breadth were not found to differ between the two schedules. The vaccinee samples were drawn from two UK trials, COV001 and COV002, one of which was a single-blind randomized controlled phase 2/3 trial testing AZD1222 (ChAdOx1 nCoV-19) in healthy adults. Trial participant PBMC samples were collected at day 0 and day 28 after the second dose for TCRbeta chain sequencing. The CDR3 regions of human TCRbeta chains were analyzed by immunosequencing. The paper's processing steps were these. TCRs in the repertoires were compared against a reference library of SARS-CoV-2-specific TCRs that had been generated with the MIRA antigen-specificity platform. Breadth was defined as the fraction of unique TCRs that were SARS-CoV-2-associated. Depth was defined as the fraction of total T cells that were SARS-CoV-2-associated. Each spike-specific TCR was assigned to its reactive spike region and to a CD4 or CD8 class using the MIRA data. Log10-transformed breadth and depth values were compared by one-way ANOVA with Sidak's multiple comparisons tests. This immuneACCESS table, as held by TCRdb, lists in-frame sequences with V and J called but not all clones. Of the missing ones, under half trace to an unresolved V gene in checked studies; the others have no known cause. For V, J and clone size, that table is used; D and trimming come from the DNA. Recorded for this sample are tens of thousands of clones; 90% of them occurred a single time. 5.4% of the sample is held by the ten biggest clonotypes.

As for this clone: The specificity of this receptor is unknown. No much larger clone exists at a distance of one base, and base qualities are not known.

The origin of this receptor is an adult who received the AZD1222 COVID-19 vaccine. The material sequenced was peripheral blood, taken 28 days after the second AZD1222 dose.

CDR3 sequence: CSADPGSGNTIYF. The DNA is as follows: TGCAGCGCTGACCCCGGTTCGGGAAACACCATATATTTT. The rearrangement combines TRBV29-1 with TRBJ1-3; the D gene assignment is ambiguous. The trim is 7 bases for V and 4 bases for J, with a gap of 14 bases between the germline ends. The CDR3 sequence holds 13 residues, the cysteine and phenylalanine included. Only the CDR3 DNA stays, 39 bases, in frame from base 1. Based on the germline V gene, the CDR1 and CDR2 sequences are SQVTM and ANQGSEA.